The 32 T cell receptor beta chains listed next were all sequenced from one sample in a study of immune evolution from preneoplasia to lung adenocarcinoma. Sequencing was performed with immunoSEQ multiplex PCR; in TCRdb, only in-frame clones are kept and a portion is missing. The sample consists of under 7,000 clones, over 65% of them appearing once. Sequenced material: FFPE lung adenocarcinoma in situ tissue. The receptor set was obtained from a donor older than 65 with lung adenocarcinoma.

The chain combines TRBV29-1 with TRBJ2-3, with TRBD2 identical over 8 bases. The V gene end was trimmed by 0 bases and the J gene end by 8 bases; junction bases not matched to a gene: 7. Germline CDR1 and CDR2: SQVTM and ANQGSEA. The CDR3 spans 14 residues. The CDR3 DNA follows: TGCAGCGTTGAAGATACGGGGGGGGCTTCTACGCAGTATTTT. Amino acid sequence: CSVEDTGGASTQYF.

This chain connects TRBV6-6 to TRBJ2-7, with TRBD2 identical over 8 bases. The length of the CDR3 is 14 residues. The V and J ends lost 7 bases and 2 bases, in that order; junction bases with no gene match: 7. Germline CDR1 and CDR2: MNHNY and SVGAGI (reference sequence). The CDR3 DNA reads as TGTGCCAGCACCGAGATAGCGGGACCCTACGAGCAGTACTTC. Residues: CASTEIAGPYEQYF.

This clone was detected only once. The chain is built from TRBV6-5 and TRBJ1-1; D gene unclear. The ends were cut back, 4 bases at V and 6 bases at J, with 18 bases in the middle. From germline, CDR1 is MNHEY and CDR2 SVGAGI. The CDR3 is 15 residues long. Here the CDR3 reads CASSSFAGRESEAFF. CDR3 bases: TGTGCCAGCAGTTCCTTCGCAGGCCGGGAATCTGAAGCTTTCTTT.

The chain recombines TRBV2 with TRBJ2-1, with 7 bases aligning to TRBD1. Germline assignment: CDR1 SNHLY and CDR2 FYNNEI. Unmatched junction bases numbered 3, after V lost 5 bases and J lost 2 bases. The CDR3 extends over 14 amino acids. The CDR3 sequence is CASSRQGTYNEQFF. The CDR3, as DNA: TGTGCCAGCAGTCGACAGGGTACCTACAATGAGCAGTTCTTC.

The V gene is TRBV6-6, the J gene TRBJ2-7; 8 nucleotides line up with TRBD1. The CDR3 contains 15 residues. V lost 5 bases to trimming and J lost 4 bases; unmatched junction nucleotides: 10. Germline V gene lookup returns CDR1 MNHNY and CDR2 SVGAGI (reference sequence). In DNA, the CDR3 is TGTGCCAGCAGTCCAAGGGACAGGACACCGTACGAGCAGTACTTC. Encoded protein: CASSPRDRTPYEQYF.

V gene TRBV7-9 combines with J gene TRBJ1-6; 9 bases match TRBD1. Per the germline V gene, CDR1 is SEHNR and CDR2 is FQNEAQ (reference sequence). Losses at the gene ends were 4 bases for V and 14 bases for J; bases not matched to a gene: 3. The CDR3 runs 12 residues. The CDR3, as DNA: TGTGCCAGCAGCTGGGACAGGGAGGCCCTCCACTTT. Protein: CASSWDREALHF.

V gene TRBV2 combines with J gene TRBJ1-1; D not resolved. The CDR3 totals 13 residues. Trimming stripped 6 bases from V and 6 bases from J, with 14 bases between. Looked up from germline, CDR1 is SNHLY and CDR2 is FYNNEI. In DNA form, the CDR3 reads TGTGCCAGCAGCACCCACGGGAGTCCTGAAGCTTTCTTT. This sequence encodes CASSTHGSPEAFF.

This chain uses TRBV4-2 with TRBJ1-2, with TRBD1 matching 9 bases. This CDR3 has 17 amino acids. CDR1 and CDR2 (germline): LGHNA, YNFKEQ. V trimming: 0 bases; J trimming: 7 bases; junction bases outside the gene matches: 12. The CDR3 region is CASSQEGGQGSLSGYTF. In DNA form, the CDR3 reads TGTGCCAGCAGCCAAGAGGGCGGACAGGGGAGTTTGAGTGGCTACACCTTC.

The chain links TRBV28 to TRBJ1-5, with D unresolved. The CDR3 totals 12 residues. The ends were cut back, 6 bases at V and 0 bases at J, with 3 bases in the middle. Germline CDR1 and CDR2: MDHEN and SYDVKM. The CDR3 reads CASRFSNQPQHF. As DNA, the CDR3 is TGTGCCAGCAGGTTTAGCAATCAGCCCCAGCATTTT.

The genes are TRBV5-1 and TRBJ1-6; 10 bases agree with TRBD1. Germline V lookup: CDR1 SGHRS, CDR2 YFSETQ. The CDR3 is 13 residues long. The J segment lost 7 bases and the V segment lost 7 bases, leaving 2 bases of the junction unmatched. The CDR3 region has the DNA TGCGCCAGCGGGACAGGGGCGAATTCACCCCTCCACTTT. Translated: CASGTGANSPLHF. Combining the CDR3 with reference TRBV5-1 and TRBJ1-6 gives the whole variable domain KAGVTQTPRYLIKTRGQQVTLSCSPISGHRSVSWYQQTPGQGLQFLFEYFSETQRNKGNFPGRFSGRQFSNSRSEMNVSTLELGDSALYLCASGTGANSPLHFGNGTRLTVT.

The CDR3 region is CSGDRGRETQYF. Here the CDR3 DNA reads TGCAGCGGAGACAGGGGAAGAGAGACCCAGTACTTC. V usage is TRBV29-1 and J usage is TRBJ2-5; 8 nucleotides line up with TRBD1. This CDR3 comprises 12 residues. Unmatched junction bases numbered 5, after V lost 7 bases and J lost 4 bases. Germline CDR1 is SQVTM and CDR2 is ANQGSEA.

This clone came up a few times. The chain has TRBV5-1 and TRBJ1-1; D uncertain. Germline CDR1 SGHRS, CDR2 YFSETQ. Trimming cost V 5 bases and J 5 bases, with 13 bases left between them. This CDR3 is built from 13 residues. The CDR3 sequence: CASSNLGGTEAFF. DNA for the CDR3: TGCGCCAGCAGTAACCTAGGCGGGACTGAAGCTTTCTTT.

In DNA form, the CDR3 reads TGTGCCAGCAAAAGGACAGGGATTAATTCACCCCTCCACTTT. Translation gives CASKRTGINSPLHF. The chain uses TRBV6-5 and TRBJ1-6; TRBD1 aligns across 8 bases. CDR3 length: 14 residues. Germline trimming cut 7 bases from V and 6 bases from J; bases unmatched to any gene: 5. Germline V lookup: CDR1 MNHEY, CDR2 SVGAGI.

This chain links TRBV7-9 with TRBJ1-1; D is uncertain. Germline loops: CDR1 SEHNR, CDR2 FQNEAQ (reference sequence). The CDR3 loop spans 13 amino acids. V was trimmed by 5 bases and J by 4 bases, leaving 11 bases between them. The CDR3 sequence: CASSPIWGTEAFF. The DNA of the CDR3 is TGTGCCAGCAGCCCCATTTGGGGCACTGAAGCTTTCTTT.

This chain uses TRBV2 with TRBJ2-5; D not certain. The CDR3 length is 14 residues. CDR1 is SNHLY, CDR2 FYNNEI, per germline. Trimming cost V 3 bases and J 3 bases, with 11 bases left between them. CDR3 loop: CASSDTAMEETQYF. DNA for the CDR3: TGTGCCAGCAGTGACACGGCGATGGAAGAGACCCAGTACTTC.

This chain uses TRBV30 with TRBJ2-6, with D unresolved. Germline V gives CDR1 GTSNPN, CDR2 SVGIG (reference sequence). The CDR3 length is 15 residues. V lost 3 bases and J lost 0, with 9 bases in between. The CDR3 loop is CAWRRPISGANVLTF. CDR3 bases: TGTGCCTGGAGGAGGCCCATCTCTGGGGCCAACGTCCTGACTTTC. Based on the CDR3 plus reference TRBV30 and TRBJ2-6, the full variable domain is SQTIHQWPATLVQPVGSPLSLECTVEGTSNPNLYWYRQAAGRGLQLLFYSVGIGQISSEVPQNLSASRPQDRQFILSSKKLLLSDSGFYLCAWRRPISGANVLTFGAGSRLTVL.

The chain is built from TRBV27 and TRBJ1-6; D remains ambiguous. Trimming pared 7 bases from V and 9 bases from J, leaving 16 bases between. The germline gives CDR1 MNHEY, CDR2 SMNVEV (reference sequence). This CDR3 is built from 14 residues. The CDR3 DNA sequence: TGTGCCAGCACCCGATACCCTTCCACTTCACCCCTCCACTTT. This encodes CASTRYPSTSPLHF.

The J gene is TRBJ2-1, the V gene TRBV20-1; 8 positions match TRBD2. V lost 5 bases and J lost 8; bases outside the gene matches: 2. Germline lookup yields CDR1 DFQATT and CDR2 SNEGSKA (reference sequence). The CDR3 is made up of 11 amino acids. The chain's CDR3 is CSAGLAHEQFF. The CDR3 region has the DNA TGCAGTGCTGGACTAGCCCATGAGCAGTTCTTC.

V usage is TRBV15 and J usage is TRBJ1-2; D not resolved. V was trimmed by 0 bases and J by 10 bases, leaving 6 bases between them. The CDR3 has 11 residues. In germline, CDR1 is LNHNV, CDR2 YYDKDF (reference sequence). The CDR3 loop reads CATSRDEVYTF. The CDR3 DNA follows: TGTGCCACCAGCAGAGATGAGGTCTACACCTTC.

This clone was detected only a few times. CDR3 in amino acids: CASETGTGETNEQFF. CDR3 nucleotides: TGTGCCAGCGAAACCGGGACAGGGGAAACAAATGAGCAGTTCTTC. J is TRBJ2-1 and V is TRBV27, with 10 bases aligning to TRBD1. The CDR3 runs to 15 residues. The trim removed 8 bases at V and 7 bases at J, leaving 11 bases unmatched. Germline CDR1 and CDR2: MNHEY and SMNVEV (reference sequence).

The genes are TRBV12-5 and TRBJ1-1; 7 bases agree with TRBD1. CDR3 length equals 14 residues. The V and J ends lost 8 bases and 0 bases, in that order; junction bases with no gene match: 6. Germline lookup yields CDR1 LGHNT and CDR2 FRNRAP. This chain's CDR3 is CASRRGSMNTEAFF. The CDR3 DNA reads as TGTGCTAGTCGCAGGGGGAGCATGAACACTGAAGCTTTCTTT.

This rearrangement joins TRBV7-9 to TRBJ1-3; a weak D match, TRBD1 (5 bases). From germline, CDR1 is SEHNR and CDR2 FQNEAQ (reference sequence). This CDR3 is 14 amino acids long. V shed 7 bases and J shed 4 bases, with 14 bases lying between them. CDR3 sequence: CASTSGAAGNTIYF. DNA of the CDR3: TGTGCCAGCACCTCTGGGGCAGCGGGAAACACCATATATTTT. Complete variable domain (other parts from reference TRBV7-9 and TRBJ1-3): DTGVSQNPRHKITKRGQNVTFRCDPISEHNRLYWYRQTLGQGPEFLTYFQNEAQLEKSRLLSDRFSAERPKGSFSTLEIQRTEQGDSAMYLCASTSGAAGNTIYFGEGSWLTVV.

V and J are TRBV12-5 and TRBJ1-1; no reliable D call. The CDR3 is 14 amino acids. The V gene lost 3 bases and the J gene lost 2 bases, with 10 bases spanning the gap. Germline V CDR1 and CDR2: LGHNT, FRNRAP. DNA for the CDR3: TGTGCTAGTGGTTTTCACTCTTATAACACTGAAGCTTTCTTT. It encodes CASGFHSYNTEAFF. Full variable domain (outside the CDR3, taken from reference TRBV12-5 and TRBJ1-1): DARVTQTPRHKVTEMGQEVTMRCQPILGHNTVFWYRQTMMQGLELLAYFRNRAPLDDSGMPKDRFSAEMPDATLATLKIQPSEPRDSAVYFCASGFHSYNTEAFFGQGTRLTVV.

V is TRBV29-1 and J is TRBJ1-2; D gene unclear. This CDR3 is 13 amino acids long. Trimming took 7 bases from V and 2 from J, leaving 14 bases between them. Germline V gene lookup returns CDR1 SQVTM and CDR2 ANQGSEA. The CDR3 DNA sequence: TGCAGCGGCGGCAGCCCGGAGAACTATGGCTACACCTTC. Protein sequence: CSGGSPENYGYTF.

This clone is a singleton in its sample. The chain has TRBV30 and TRBJ1-2; D call uncertain. Per the germline V gene, CDR1 is GTSNPN and CDR2 is SVGIG (reference sequence). Deletions cut 7 bases from V and 7 bases from J, with 13 bases between. CDR3 length: 11 amino acids. CDR3: CAFSAAAGYTF. The CDR3 DNA sequence: TGTGCCTTCTCAGCGGCAGCTGGCTACACCTTC.

This clone was detected once. The chain carries TRBV4-1 and TRBJ2-2, with unresolved D. The CDR3 extends over 15 amino acids. Trimming removed 3 bases from V and 0 bases from J, with 8 bases in between. In germline, CDR1 is MGHRA, CDR2 YSYEKL. In DNA, the CDR3 is TGCGCCAGCAGCCAGAGAACAGCGAACACCGGGGAGCTGTTTTTT. This codes for CASSQRTANTGELFF.

The chain combines TRBV10-3 with TRBJ1-2; no definite D call. The V gene lost 9 bases and the J gene lost 4 bases, with 3 bases spanning the gap. Germline V gene sequence: CDR1 ENHRY, CDR2 SYGVKD. CDR3 length equals 9 residues. As DNA, the CDR3 is TGTGCCATTTTCTATGGCTACACCTTC. This sequence encodes CAIFYGYTF.

V usage is TRBV25-1 and J usage is TRBJ1-1; 7 nucleotides agree with TRBD1. The length of the CDR3 is 13 residues. Per the germline V gene, CDR1 is MGHDK and CDR2 is SYGVNS. With 6 bases clipped from V and 4 bases from J, the junction kept 5 bases outside the gene matches. The CDR3 spells CASSPQGSTEAFF. CDR3 DNA sequence: TGTGCCAGCAGCCCACAGGGGAGCACTGAAGCTTTCTTT.

The chain is built from TRBV19 and TRBJ2-1, with D possibly being TRBD2 (5 bases). The germline CDR1 and CDR2 sequences are LNHDA and SQIVND (reference sequence). Deletions cut 3 bases from V and 8 bases from J, with 11 bases between. CDR3 length: 13 amino acids. Here the CDR3 reads CASSMSGNHEQFF. The CDR3 DNA follows: TGTGCCAGTAGTATGTCCGGGAACCATGAGCAGTTCTTC.

This clone was detected only a few times. The J gene is TRBJ1-1, the V gene TRBV7-8; 11 nucleotides line up with TRBD1. The germline V gene has CDR1 SGHVS and CDR2 FQNEAQ. The CDR3 runs 14 residues. After removal of 2 bases from V and 8 bases from J, the junction contained 4 bases not matched to a gene. The CDR3 nucleotides are TGTGCCAGCAGCTTATGGACAGGGGGCGCGGAAGCTTTCTTT. Its translation: CASSLWTGGAEAFF.

This sequence joins TRBV20-1 and TRBJ2-7, with 7 bases aligning to TRBD1. Germline V gives CDR1 DFQATT, CDR2 SNEGSKA (reference sequence). CDR3 length: 11 residues. V trimming: 6 bases; J trimming: 6 bases; junction bases outside the gene matches: 5. DNA for the CDR3: TGCAGTGCACCGACAGGGCTCGAGCAGTACTTC. Amino acid sequence: CSAPTGLEQYF.

The CDR3 reads CASSQEREINQPQHF. The CDR3 DNA reads TGTGCCAGCAGCCAAGAGCGGGAAATCAATCAGCCCCAGCATTTT. The chain couples TRBV4-2 to TRBJ1-5, with D unresolved. The germline V gene encodes CDR1 LGHNA and CDR2 YNFKEQ. The CDR3 runs 15 residues. V was cut by 0 bases and J by 3 bases, with 9 bases left in between.